The clone carrying this T cell receptor (beta chain) was seen only a few times. Its target is unknown. One entry per CDR3 protein results from TCRdb running MiXCR on the RT-PCR reads. The table records hundreds of thousands of distinct CDR3 sequences, about a fifth of them present only once. These data come from a study of response to subunit inactivated influenza vaccine. Study observations and caveats: Seasonal influenza vaccination, on each occasion, was suggested by the authors to recruit few new T cells.

Germline V gene data show CDR1 as MNHEY and CDR2 as SVGAGI. With V trimmed by 0 bases and J by 4 bases, 1 base remained unmatched. There are 15 residues in the CDR3. This chain connects TRBV6-5 to TRBJ1-4; 8 bases agree with TRBD1. This sample comprised PBMCs from blood, obtained roughly 5 days after vaccination. The TCR originated in a man in his fifties who received an inactivated influenza vaccine. This CDR3 reads CASSYSGQVNEKLFF. CDR3 sequence (DNA): TGTGCCAGCAGTTACTCGGGACAGGTTAATGAAAAACTGTTTTTT.